This entry describes one T cell receptor (beta chain). Its binding antigen is unknown. The sample holds no much larger clone one base away, and base qualities are not on file. V is reduced by 3 bases and J by 3 bases, leaving a spacing of 13 bases between them. In the germline V gene, CDR1 corresponds to KGHDR and CDR2 to SFDVKD. The CDR3 runs 15 residues from the cysteine to the phenylalanine. This entry keeps only the CDR3 DNA: 45 bases, framed from base 1. The data belong to a study of blood T cell repertoires in COVID-19 (dated by TCRdb to the early 2020s). Regarding the research as a whole: The collaborator samples originated in the United States, Italy and Spain and spanned the acute and convalescent phases of COVID-19. The samples were drawn from the first 160 participants of the ongoing ImmuneRACE study and from under 1,500 subjects provided by 6 global collaborators. The repertoires were released in a freely available public database intended as a resource for research on the immune response to SARS-CoV-2. Sample metadata almost always included a de-identified subject ID, COVID-19 status, age in years and sex. The material from the prospective study consisted of cDNA or gDNA derived from T cells, B-cell-depleted T cells, or PBMCs. The dataset comprised deeply sampled blood TCRbeta repertoires from subjects exposed to, actively infected with, or recovered from COVID-19. Where available, HLA class I and class II types were obtained from metadata supplied by the sample provider rather than from assay-based typing. The investigation overall reported the following: The amount of clinical and demographic metadata varied by source and participant and was provided uncurated.

Collaborating institutions collected whole blood in K2EDTA tubes following their own protocols. Collaborator samples were shipped for TCRbeta analysis as frozen whole blood, isolated PBMCs, or DNA extracted from either sample type. TCRbeta CDR3 regions were amplified from genomic DNA using the immunoSEQ Assay, a bias-controlled multiplex PCR. On the study's bioinformatics: The number of nucleated cells in each sample was estimated from the amplification of reference gene primers within the assay. To quantify the absolute abundance of each unique TCRbeta CDR3 rearrangement, sequence reads were collapsed and filtered. For each sample, productive Simpson clonality was calculated as the square root of Simpson's diversity index over productive rearrangements. In its TCRdb copy, this immuneACCESS table keeps in-frame sequences only and misses some clones. Where compared with another copy, unresolved V genes explain less than half of these, and the others have no known cause. V and J calls and clone size are given by that table; D and trimming were obtained from the DNA. The sample includes about 170,000 clones, with roughly 85% observed a single time. The ten largest clones represent roughly a tenth of the sample.

Sequenced: peripheral blood. The receptor was isolated from a woman older than 75 with active or convalescent COVID-19. This chain is built from TRBV24-1 and TRBJ1-1; the D gene is perhaps TRBD1, on 5 matching bases. In nucleotides, the sequence is TGTGCCACCAGTGATCCCAGTCGGGGGGACACTGAAGCTTTCTTT. This translates into CATSDPSRGDTEAFF.